Presented here are 7 T cell receptor beta chains from one specimen sequenced in a study of T cells in Graves' hyperthyroidism and ophthalmopathy. Amplified regions were TCR beta CDR3 sequences from RNA transcripts. First-round RT-PCR with HTBI primers amplified the TCR CDR3 region. Each CDR3 protein gets one entry after TCRdb re-called the multiplex PCR reads with MiXCR. The sample has 500,000 to 650,000 distinct CDR3 sequences, just under 20% seen once. Sequenced input: blood. Receptors originate from a man aged 40-49 years with Graves' ophthalmopathy.

The rearrangement links TRBV11-2 to TRBJ1-3; D remains ambiguous. The germline gives CDR1 SGHAT, CDR2 FQNNGV. CDR3 length equals 15 residues. Trimming removed 5 bases at V and 0 bases at J, with 11 bases between. The CDR3 DNA reads as TGTGCCAGCAGCACAGACGCCTTCTCTGGAAACACCATATATTTT. It codes for CASSTDAFSGNTIYF.

This clonotype was recorded at least ten times. The chain is built from TRBV6-2 or TRBV6-3 and TRBJ2-7; TRBD2 agrees at 13 bases. The CDR3 consists of 18 residues. Germline V gene lookup returns CDR1 MNHEY and CDR2 SVGEGT. The V segment lost 8 bases and the J segment 0 bases; nucleotides outside the gene matches: 13. The CDR3 DNA reads TGTGCCAGCTACGATCCGGGACTAGCGGGGAAATTCTCCTACGAGCAGTACTTC. Its protein is CASYDPGLAGKFSYEQYF.

This clonotype has a count of ten or more. This chain connects TRBV5-1 to TRBJ2-7; D is perhaps TRBD1 or TRBD2 (5 bases each). V lost 10 bases to trimming and J lost 2 bases, with 13 bases between them. The V gene's germline CDR1 is SGHRS and CDR2 YFSETQ. The CDR3 runs 12 residues. CDR3 in amino acids: CASRDGAYEQYF. The CDR3 DNA follows: TGCGCCTCCCGGGACGGAGCCTACGAGCAGTACTTC.

The chain joins TRBV19 to TRBJ1-5; D remains ambiguous. This CDR3 is built from 14 residues. V was trimmed by 7 bases and J by 4 bases, leaving 14 bases between them. Per the germline V gene, CDR1 is LNHDA and CDR2 is SQIVND (reference sequence). The CDR3 here is CASTPMVPNQPQHF. For the CDR3, the DNA is TGTGCCAGTACCCCGATGGTACCGAATCAGCCCCAGCATTTT.

Ten or more counts support this clonotype. The chain employs TRBV2 and TRBJ1-2; D remains ambiguous. V dropped 3 bases and J dropped 0 bases, with 5 bases sitting between them. Germline-derived CDR1 and CDR2 are SNHLY and FYNNEI. The CDR3 loop spans 13 amino acids. CDR3 region: CASSESSNYGYTF. CDR3 in DNA: TGTGCCAGCAGTGAGAGTTCTAACTATGGCTACACCTTC.

This clonotype was observed at least ten times. The chain joins TRBV12-3 or TRBV12-4 to TRBJ2-2; TRBD2 matches 13 bases. The CDR3 has 19 amino acids. The V gene end was trimmed by 5 bases and the J gene end by 4 bases; junction bases not matched to a gene: 13. CDR3 coding DNA: TGTGCCAGCAGTCCCCCCGCCGGACTAGCGGGAGACCTCACCGGGGAGCTGTTTTTT. It yields the protein CASSPPAGLAGDLTGELFF.

There are many counts of this clonotype. The CDR3 reads CSAEVFTSAVLDTQYF. The DNA of the CDR3 is TGCAGTGCTGAAGTATTTACTAGCGCCGTTTTAGATACGCAGTATTTT. V gene TRBV20-1 combines with J gene TRBJ2-3; TRBD2 agrees at 7 bases. V gave up 5 bases and J gave up 5 bases; unmatched junction bases: 16. Germline V lookup: CDR1 DFQATT, CDR2 SNEGSKA (reference sequence). The CDR3 consists of 16 residues.